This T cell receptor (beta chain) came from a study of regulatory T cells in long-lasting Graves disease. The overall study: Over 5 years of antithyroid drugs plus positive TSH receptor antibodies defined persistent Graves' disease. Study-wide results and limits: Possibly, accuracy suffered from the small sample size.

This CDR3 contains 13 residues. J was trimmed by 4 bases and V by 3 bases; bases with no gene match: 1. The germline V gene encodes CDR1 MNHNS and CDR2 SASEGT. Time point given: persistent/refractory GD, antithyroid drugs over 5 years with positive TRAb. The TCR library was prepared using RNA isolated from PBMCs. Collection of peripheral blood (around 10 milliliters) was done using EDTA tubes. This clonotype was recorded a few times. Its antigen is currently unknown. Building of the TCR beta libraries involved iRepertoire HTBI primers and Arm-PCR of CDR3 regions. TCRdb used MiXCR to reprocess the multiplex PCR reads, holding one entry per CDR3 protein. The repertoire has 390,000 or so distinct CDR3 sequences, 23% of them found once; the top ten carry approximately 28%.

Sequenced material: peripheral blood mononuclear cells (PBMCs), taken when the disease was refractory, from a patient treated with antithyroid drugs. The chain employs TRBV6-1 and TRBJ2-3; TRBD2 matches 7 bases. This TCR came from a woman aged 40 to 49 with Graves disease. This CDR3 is CASSEGGADTQYF. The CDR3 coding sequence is TGTGCCAGCAGTGAGGGAGGGGCAGATACGCAGTATTTT.